One sample yielded the 10 T cell receptor beta chains listed below, sequenced in a study of cytomegalovirus exposure and HLA in healthy donors. Primers included in the PCR were 60 Vbeta and 13 Jbeta primers. Some clones are missing from TCRdb's copy, which holds only in-frame ones; the method was immunoSEQ multiplex PCR. The repertoire consists of over 90,000 clones, with 81% occurring once and the leading ten covering over 5%. The source material was PBMCs. These receptor sequences come from a man in his forties or fifties in good health and CMV-seropositive.

The V gene is TRBV28, the J gene TRBJ2-1, with 10 positions matching TRBD2. The germline V gene has CDR1 MDHEN and CDR2 SYDVKM. J was trimmed by 8 bases and V by 3 bases; bases with no gene match: 13. This CDR3 contains 17 residues. The CDR3 coding sequence is TGTGCCAGCAGTTTGAGTCCAGGGCTAGCGGGAGTCCATGAGCAGTTCTTC. This translates into CASSLSPGLAGVHEQFF.

The rearrangement joins TRBV6-5 to TRBJ2-7; 11 bases fit TRBD1. The germline CDR1 and CDR2 sequences are MNHEY and SVGAGI. The V and J ends lost 8 bases and 7 bases, in that order; junction bases with no gene match: 10. This CDR3 has 14 residues. CDR3 amino acids: CASQWGTGGDEQYF. In DNA, the CDR3 is TGTGCCAGCCAATGGGGGACAGGGGGAGATGAGCAGTACTTC.

This chain joins TRBV5-6 and TRBJ2-3; unclear D gene. The V gene lost 10 bases and the J gene lost 6 bases, with 3 bases spanning the gap. Germline V gives CDR1 SGHDT, CDR2 YYEEEE. The CDR3 consists of 8 residues. The CDR3 DNA is TGTGCCCCGGATACGCAGTATTTT. Amino acid sequence: CAPDTQYF.

This clone came up a few times. CDR3 in amino acids: CASSMTGNQPQHF. CDR3 bases: TGTGCCAGCAGTATGACAGGGAATCAGCCCCAGCATTTT. The rearrangement joins TRBV6-1 to TRBJ1-5; 7 bases map to TRBD1. The V gene end was trimmed by 5 bases and the J gene end by 4 bases; junction bases not matched to a gene: 2. The germline V gene has CDR1 MNHNS and CDR2 SASEGT. CDR3 length equals 13 residues.

The chain combines TRBV7-6 with TRBJ1-1, with D unresolved. CDR1 is SGHVS, CDR2 FNYEAQ, per germline. V gave up 1 base and J gave up 2 bases, with 11 bases separating them. The CDR3 is 15 amino acids. The CDR3 here is CASSLGASLNTEAFF. The CDR3 DNA follows: TGTGCCAGCAGCTTAGGGGCCAGCCTAAACACTGAAGCTTTCTTT.

V and J are TRBV10-2 and TRBJ2-7, with D possibly being TRBD1 (5 bases). The V end lost 8 bases, the J end lost 3 bases, and 14 bases lay between the germline ends. The germline CDR1 and CDR2 sequences are WSHSY and SAAADI. The CDR3 runs to 13 residues. CDR3 protein: CASSKGSGYEQYF. The CDR3, as DNA: TGCGCCAGCTCAAAGGGGTCGGGCTACGAGCAGTACTTC.

The chain is built from TRBV5-1 and TRBJ1-4; D may be TRBD1 (6 bases). Germline V CDR1 and CDR2: SGHRS, YFSETQ. CDR3 size: 15 residues. V shed 4 bases and J shed 5 bases, with 15 bases lying between them. The DNA for the CDR3 is TGCGCCAGCAGCCCGGGAATCACAGGGAATGAAAAACTGTTTTTT. It is translated as CASSPGITGNEKLFF.

This chain connects TRBV11-2 to TRBJ2-7, with D maybe TRBD1 (6 bases). Trimming cost V 4 bases and J 2 bases, with 12 bases left between them. In germline, CDR1 is SGHAT, CDR2 FQNNGV. This CDR3 contains 14 residues. As DNA, the CDR3 is TGTGCCAGCAGCTCGATGAGGGGGACCTACGAGCAGTACTTC. It specifies CASSSMRGTYEQYF. The full variable domain, in which reference TRBV11-2 and TRBJ2-7 provide the parts outside the CDR3, is EAGVAQSPRYKIIEKRQSVAFWCNPISGHATLYWYQQILGQGPKLLIQFQNNGVVDDSQLPKDRFSAERLKGVDSTLKIQPAKLEDSAVYLCASSSMRGTYEQYFGPGTRLTVT.

The chain uses TRBV5-6 and TRBJ2-7, with 7 bases matching TRBD2. Trimming cost V 2 bases and J 2 bases; bases outside gene matches: 10. The V gene's germline CDR1 is SGHDT and CDR2 YYEEEE. This CDR3 has 16 amino acids. This CDR3 reads CASSFSLTGTTYEQYF. The CDR3 DNA reads as TGTGCCAGCAGCTTTAGCTTGACCGGGACTACCTACGAGCAGTACTTC.

The DNA of the CDR3 is TGCGCCAGCAGCCCGGACAGGGGGATCTCCTACAATGAGCAGTTCTTC. The encoded protein is CASSPDRGISYNEQFF. V gene TRBV5-1 combines with J gene TRBJ2-1, with 10 bases that match TRBD1. CDR1 and CDR2 (germline): SGHRS, YFSETQ. This CDR3 contains 16 residues. The junction had 4 bases not matched to a gene; V was cut back by 4 bases and J by 0 bases.